This T cell receptor beta chain comes out of a study of vaccination and CD4 T cells after COVID-19. Comment on this clonotype: Its antigen remains unidentified.

Treatment defined: roughly nine-day PBMC culture with coronavirus spike peptide pools or control peptides (ViraFEST assay). With the Oncomine TCR Beta short-read assay, DNA from cultured CD4+ T cells was sequenced. TCRdb reanalysed the PCR reads using MiXCR and keeps one entry per CDR3 protein. Among about 9,700 distinct CDR3 sequences listed, approximately 70% were seen once. Findings of the study overall: Vaccine-specific clones in convalescent patients were spike mono-reactive in 304 of 307 cases.

The TCR sequence derives from a human donor who had recovered from COVID-19. Sample: CD4+ T cells from blood, cultured in vitro.

DNA of the CDR3: TGCGCCAGCAGCCATGGGAAGTTAGGGAGGCATGCGACCCAGTACTTC. Protein sequence: CASSHGKLGRHATQYF. The chain employs TRBV4-1 and TRBJ2-5; a weak D match, TRBD2 (6 bases). Trimming removed 3 bases at V and 7 bases at J, with 21 bases between. Germline assignment: CDR1 MGHRA and CDR2 YSYEKL. CDR3 length equals 16 residues.